The 26 T cell receptor beta chains below were found in one sample sequenced in a study of shared clonotypes between healthy human individuals. Profiling relied on immunoSEQ multiplex PCR, and the TCRdb table lists in-frame clones only, not all of them. The sample carries a few million clones, less than 95% recorded once. The specimen was naive CD4+ T cells from PBMCs. Stated subset: CD45RA+ positively selected. The receptors come from a man aged 18 to 29 in good health. Some clones in this sample may be carry-over from other donors' samples.

This clone was found once. This chain links TRBV18 with TRBJ2-7, with 10 bases aligning to TRBD1. The V and J ends lost 4 bases and 3 bases, in that order; junction bases with no gene match: 9. This CDR3 is built from 16 residues. Germline CDR1 is KGHSH and CDR2 is LQKENI. The CDR3 reads CASSQGQGGVFYEQYF. The CDR3 DNA reads as TGTGCCAGCTCACAAGGACAGGGGGGAGTTTTCTACGAGCAGTACTTC.

The gene calls are TRBV20-1 and TRBJ1-1; D gene uncertain. The CDR3 spans 10 residues. Germline V gives CDR1 DFQATT, CDR2 SNEGSKA (reference sequence). CDR3 in amino acids: CSAAPREAFF. The DNA for the CDR3 is TGCAGCGCAGCTCCACGTGAAGCTTTCTTT.

This chain connects TRBV5-1 to TRBJ2-7; 10 positions match TRBD1. CDR1 is SGHRS and CDR2 is YFSETQ in the germline V gene. The CDR3 runs to 15 residues. V was clipped by 4 bases and J by 7 bases; unmatched bases: 11. CDR3 residues: CASSPHGTGDLEQYF. In DNA, the CDR3 is TGCGCCAGCAGCCCGCACGGGACAGGGGATTTGGAGCAGTACTTC.

This chain joins TRBV18 and TRBJ2-7, with no clear D. CDR3 size: 13 residues. V lost 2 bases and J 2 bases, leaving 7 bases between the germline ends. Germline CDR1 and CDR2: KGHSH and LQKENI. CDR3 sequence (DNA): TGTGCCAGCTCACCAAACGTAGCCTACGAGCAGTACTTC. It specifies CASSPNVAYEQYF.

Only one count was recorded for this clone. V is TRBV28 and J is TRBJ1-1; TRBD1 matches at 9 bases. Germline V CDR1 and CDR2: MDHEN, SYDVKM. Unmatched junction bases numbered 10, after V lost 7 bases and J lost 4 bases. The CDR3 is made up of 15 amino acids. CDR3 DNA: TGTGCCAGCAATACGGTTGGACAGGGGCCCACTGAAGCTTTCTTT. As protein: CASNTVGQGPTEAFF.

This rearrangement joins TRBV7-3 to TRBJ2-7, with a weak D call TRBD1 (6 bases). This CDR3 spans 14 amino acids. The V end lost 6 bases, the J end lost 3 bases, and 15 bases lay between the germline ends. The germline gives CDR1 SGHTA, CDR2 FQGTGA. CDR3 DNA sequence: TGTGCCAGCAGGGAGTCCAGAGGGGGCTACGAGCAGTACTTC. Translating it yields CASRESRGGYEQYF.

Details on this clone: Additional DNA sequences in this sample encode the identical CDR3. The rearrangement joins TRBV5-1 to TRBJ2-5; 8 nucleotides agree with TRBD1. The CDR3 covers 14 residues. Trimming took 5 bases from V and 5 from J; bases not matched to a gene: 8. Looked up from germline, CDR1 is SGHRS and CDR2 is YFSETQ. CDR3 protein: CASSQDRVGETQYF. The CDR3 coding sequence is TGCGCCAGCAGTCAGGACAGGGTAGGGGAGACCCAGTACTTC. The full variable domain, with the rest looked up from reference TRBV5-1 and TRBJ2-5, is KAGVTQTPRYLIKTRGQQVTLSCSPISGHRSVSWYQQTPGQGLQFLFEYFSETQRNKGNFPGRFSGRQFSNSRSEMNVSTLELGDSALYLCASSQDRVGETQYFGPGTRLLVL.

This clone came up once. This chain connects TRBV29-1 to TRBJ2-1; 7 nucleotides agree with TRBD1. The CDR3 sequence is 15 residues long. Germline V lookup: CDR1 SQVTM, CDR2 ANQGSEA. V lost 4 bases and J lost 4; bases outside the gene matches: 10. The CDR3: CSVVGTEVSYNEQFF. The CDR3 coding sequence is TGCAGCGTTGTTGGGACAGAAGTATCATACAATGAGCAGTTCTTC.

The chain joins TRBV2 to TRBJ2-6, with a weak D call TRBD2 (6 bases). V lost 8 bases, J lost 2 bases, and 13 bases lay in between. The CDR3 has 15 residues. Germline CDR1 SNHLY, CDR2 FYNNEI. The DNA for the CDR3 is TGTGCCAGCCTTTTCGGGGGTACTGGGGCCAACGTCCTGACTTTC. Translation: CASLFGGTGANVLTF.

The V gene is TRBV7-9, the J gene TRBJ1-5, with 9 bases identical to TRBD1. Germline V lookup: CDR1 SEHNR, CDR2 FQNEAQ (reference sequence). V lost 5 bases and J lost 5; bases outside the gene matches: 4. The CDR3 extends over 14 amino acids. The CDR3 sequence is CASSNYRGHQPQHF. The CDR3 bases are TGTGCCAGCAGCAATTACAGGGGGCATCAGCCCCAGCATTTT.

V gene TRBV28 combines with J gene TRBJ2-7; 9 nucleotides agree with TRBD1. The CDR3 loop spans 15 amino acids. The germline CDR1 and CDR2 sequences are MDHEN and SYDVKM. The ends lost 6 bases at V and 5 bases at J; junction bases unmatched: 11. CDR3 nucleotides: TGTGCCAGCAGGGCACCGGGACAGGGAAGGGACGAGCAGTACTTC. This encodes CASRAPGQGRDEQYF.

Concerning this clone: Germline is not matched at one junction end, which may reflect a read error. The chain carries TRBV10-3 and TRBJ1-2, with 7 bases identical to TRBD1. This CDR3 has 13 amino acids. CDR1 is ENHRY, CDR2 SYGVKD, per germline. This chain's CDR3 is CAISESDRAGYTF. The CDR3 DNA sequence: TGTGCCATCAGCGAGTCCGACAGGGCAGGCTACACCTTC.

The chain has TRBV5-1 and TRBJ1-1; 8 bases are shared with TRBD1. Germline V gives CDR1 SGHRS, CDR2 YFSETQ. There are 15 residues in the CDR3. V lost 1 base, J lost 4 bases, and 6 bases stayed unmatched. CDR3 residues: CASSLYDRGSTEAFF. DNA of the CDR3: TGCGCCAGCAGCTTGTATGACAGGGGTAGCACTGAAGCTTTCTTT. Full variable domain (outside the CDR3, taken from reference TRBV5-1 and TRBJ1-1): KAGVTQTPRYLIKTRGQQVTLSCSPISGHRSVSWYQQTPGQGLQFLFEYFSETQRNKGNFPGRFSGRQFSNSRSEMNVSTLELGDSALYLCASSLYDRGSTEAFFGQGTRLTVV.

J is TRBJ2-1 and V is TRBV9; 8 positions match TRBD2. Germline lookup yields CDR1 SGDLS and CDR2 YYNGEE. The trim removed 4 bases at V and 4 bases at J, leaving 13 bases unmatched. The CDR3 has 17 residues. The CDR3 nucleotides read TGTGCCAGCAGCCCCGGGGGGGTGGCGGGAAATTACAATGAGCAGTTCTTC. Amino acid sequence: CASSPGGVAGNYNEQFF.

The chain has TRBV5-3 and TRBJ1-5; TRBD1 might be the D (6 bases). TRBV5-3 is an ORF; its function is uncertain. The CDR3 length is 17 residues. Trimming shortened V by 4 bases and J by 0 bases, and 17 bases separated the two germline ends. The CDR3 reads CARSRRRGANSNQPQHF. The CDR3 coding sequence is TGTGCCAGAAGCCGAAGGCGGGGGGCAAATAGCAATCAGCCCCAGCATTTT.

The CDR3 DNA follows: TGTGCCAGCCACATTTACGCCGGGGCCGAAGCTTTCTTT. This gives the protein CASHIYAGAEAFF. This rearrangement joins TRBV25-1 to TRBJ1-1; tentatively, D is TRBD1 (5 bases). The germline V gene encodes CDR1 MGHDK and CDR2 SYGVNS. V lost 8 bases and J 8 bases, leaving 18 bases between the germline ends. The CDR3 is 13 amino acids.

The chain has TRBV4-2 and TRBJ2-2; D is undetermined. The germline CDR1 and CDR2 sequences are LGHNA and YNFKEQ. The CDR3 totals 13 residues. V shed 1 base and J shed 6 bases, with 6 bases lying between them. The CDR3 region is CASSQASAGELFF. CDR3 sequence (DNA): TGTGCCAGCAGCCAAGCTTCCGCCGGGGAGCTGTTTTTT.

The rearrangement uses TRBV5-1 and TRBJ2-3; the D is unclear. There are 18 residues in the CDR3. Germline V gene lookup returns CDR1 SGHRS and CDR2 YFSETQ. V was clipped by 3 bases and J by 1 base, with 21 bases between them. For the CDR3, the DNA is TGCGCCAGCAGCTGGCCACTGACGGGTGGGCTAGGCACAGATACGCAGTATTTT. Protein sequence: CASSWPLTGGLGTDTQYF.

V usage is TRBV7-9 and J usage is TRBJ2-3; 7 bases match TRBD1. Germline V gene data show CDR1 as SEHNR and CDR2 as FQNEAQ (reference sequence). This CDR3 region has 14 residues. V trimming: 2 bases; J trimming: 3 bases; junction bases outside the gene matches: 2. The CDR3 DNA sequence: TGTGCCAGCAGCTTACAACAGGGGACAGATACGCAGTATTTT. This translates into CASSLQQGTDTQYF.

This chain's CDR3 is CASSRRPEGEKLFF. The CDR3 DNA reads as TGCGCCAGCAGCCGCCGGCCCGAGGGGGAAAAACTGTTTTTT. The chain links TRBV5-1 to TRBJ1-4, with D tentatively TRBD1 (5 bases). Trimming removed 4 bases from V and 8 bases from J, with 15 bases in between. The V gene's germline CDR1 is SGHRS and CDR2 YFSETQ. This CDR3 is 14 amino acids long. Using reference TRBV5-1 and TRBJ1-4 for the parts outside the CDR3, the full variable domain is KAGVTQTPRYLIKTRGQQVTLSCSPISGHRSVSWYQQTPGQGLQFLFEYFSETQRNKGNFPGRFSGRQFSNSRSEMNVSTLELGDSALYLCASSRRPEGEKLFFGSGTQLSVL.

CDR3 coding DNA: TGTGCCAGCAGTTTACTCGCTCCTTTCGGAGGTGAGCAGTTCTTC. Translation: CASSLLAPFGGEQFF. The rearrangement uses TRBV28 and TRBJ2-1, with a possible D match to TRBD2 (5 bases). Germline CDR1 MDHEN, CDR2 SYDVKM. Between the trimmed V and J ends, which lost 2 bases and 9 bases, there was a span of 17 bases. CDR3 length: 15 amino acids.

The chain carries TRBV6-5 and TRBJ1-2, with 7 bases identical to TRBD1. There are 13 residues in the CDR3. The V gene's germline CDR1 is MNHEY and CDR2 SVGAGI. Germline trimming cut 6 bases from V and 6 bases from J; bases unmatched to any gene: 7. CDR3 residues: CASRATGDDGYTF. Here the CDR3 DNA reads TGTGCCAGCAGGGCAACAGGGGATGATGGCTACACCTTC.

This chain uses TRBV9 with TRBJ1-5; D is perhaps TRBD1 (5 bases). The germline V gene encodes CDR1 SGDLS and CDR2 YYNGEE. The CDR3 sequence is 13 residues long. Trimming took off 3 bases at V and 5 bases at J, with 9 bases between the two ends. Here the CDR3 DNA reads TGTGCCAGCAGCGGGGTGGGGGATCAGCCCCAGCATTTT. Translating gives CASSGVGDQPQHF.

The chain links TRBV4-2 to TRBJ1-6; weak D call: TRBD1 (5 bases). The V gene lost 4 bases and the J gene lost 8 bases, with 15 bases spanning the gap. CDR1 and CDR2 (germline): LGHNA, YNFKEQ. The CDR3 totals 15 residues. CDR3 sequence (DNA): TGTGCCAGCAGCCCAAGCGAGGGGCCGGATTCACCCCTCCACTTT. Translation gives CASSPSEGPDSPLHF.

The genes are TRBV2 and TRBJ2-3; a weak D match, TRBD2 (6 bases). The CDR3 consists of 16 residues. Germline CDR1 is SNHLY and CDR2 is FYNNEI. V lost 4 bases, J lost 0 bases, and 14 bases lay in between. The CDR3 is CASSVGLPRSTDTQYF. The CDR3 DNA reads as TGTGCCAGCAGTGTAGGACTACCCAGAAGCACAGATACGCAGTATTTT.

The rearrangement links TRBV19 to TRBJ2-7; 9 nucleotides match TRBD2. The CDR3 is made up of 14 amino acids. V was clipped by 7 bases and J by 1 base; unmatched bases: 5. From germline, CDR1 is LNHDA and CDR2 SQIVND (reference sequence). CDR3 DNA sequence: TGTGCCAGTAAAAGGAGCGGGAGGTCCTACGAGCAGTACTTC. Encoded protein: CASKRSGRSYEQYF.